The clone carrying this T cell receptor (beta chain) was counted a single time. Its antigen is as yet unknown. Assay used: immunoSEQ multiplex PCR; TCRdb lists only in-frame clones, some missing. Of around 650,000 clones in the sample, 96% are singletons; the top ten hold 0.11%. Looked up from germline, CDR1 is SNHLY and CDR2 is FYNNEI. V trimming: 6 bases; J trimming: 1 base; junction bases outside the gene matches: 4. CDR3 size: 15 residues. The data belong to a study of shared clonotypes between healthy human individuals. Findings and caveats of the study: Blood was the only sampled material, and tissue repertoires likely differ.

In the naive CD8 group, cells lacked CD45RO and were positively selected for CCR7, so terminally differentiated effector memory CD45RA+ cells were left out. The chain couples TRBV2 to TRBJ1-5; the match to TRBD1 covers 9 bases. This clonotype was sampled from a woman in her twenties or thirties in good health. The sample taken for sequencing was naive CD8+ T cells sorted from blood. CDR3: CASRSGQGSNQPQHF. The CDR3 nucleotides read TGTGCCAGCAGATCGGGACAGGGAAGCAATCAGCCCCAGCATTTT. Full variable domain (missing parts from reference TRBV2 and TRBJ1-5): EPEVTQTPSHQVTQMGQEVILRCVPISNHLYFYWYRQILGQKVEFLVSFYNNEISEKSEIFDDQFSVERPDGSNFTLKIRSTKLEDSAMYFCASRSGQGSNQPQHFGDGTRLSIL.